This T cell receptor (beta chain) was captured by sequencing in a study of blood T cell dynamics during melanoma immunotherapy. About this clone itself: As yet, its antigen is unknown.

Time point defined: week 3, after first cycle of checkpoint inhibitor. One draw preceded checkpoint blockade; another followed its first cycle at week 3. Response was assessed by RECIST 1.1 at 12 weeks, except a couple of rapid progressors. Study conclusions and caveats: Disease-control patients' PBMC repertoires became either more clonal or more diverse at W3.

The assay was immunoSEQ multiplex PCR, and TCRdb's table has in-frame clones only and misses some. The data hold about 10,000 clones, with more than 70% observed a single time. Germline V lookup: CDR1 MNHEY, CDR2 SVGAGI. This CDR3 is 12 amino acids long. The V end lost 6 bases, the J end lost 10 bases, and 15 bases lay between the germline ends. Here the sequenced sample was blood, taken from a patient treated with checkpoint blockade. The chain carries TRBV6-5 and TRBJ1-2; tentative D call: TRBD1 (6 bases). The sequence came from a human donor with melanoma. CDR3 DNA sequence: TGTGCCAGCAGCCCTTCTACAGGGAACTACACCTTC. Its translation: CASSPSTGNYTF.